These T cell receptor beta chains were read from a single sample in a study of shared clonotypes between healthy human individuals. This table comes from immunoSEQ multiplex PCR, and its TCRdb copy is limited to in-frame clones, with some not included. The table records about 1 million clones, approximately 70% of them present only once. Sample: memory CD4+ T cells sorted from blood. The receptors were gathered from a man between 18 and 29 years old in good health. CDR3s include the opening cysteine and the closing phenylalanine or tryptophan. The D gene is left open where the match is weak. Clone size appears in some rows only: once, few, many, or a class for an expanded clone.

v_call	j_call	cdr3_length	d_call	clone_size	cdr3_aa	cdr3_nt
TRBV13	TRBJ2-7	16	TRBD2	NA	CASSPAGASGRSEQYF	TGTGCCAGCAGTCCGGCAGGGGCTAGCGGGAGGAGCGAGCAGTACTTC
TRBV6-1	TRBJ1-1	14	TRBD1	NA	CASTTTGEVTEAFF	TGTGCCAGCACTACGACAGGGGAGGTCACTGAAGCTTTCTTT
TRBV2	TRBJ1-5	15	NA	NA	CASSEKASAYQPQHF	TGTGCCAGCAGTGAAAAAGCGTCCGCCTATCAGCCCCAGCATTTT
TRBV11-2	TRBJ2-5	15	NA	NA	CASSLESGPQETQYF	TGTGCCAGCAGCTTAGAAAGCGGGCCCCAAGAGACCCAGTACTTC
TRBV10-3	TRBJ1-1	14	NA	NA	CAISEQGLNTEAFF	TGTGCCATCAGTGAGCAGGGGCTGAACACTGAAGCTTTCTTT
TRBV18	TRBJ1-5	13	NA	NA	CASSQDRNQPQHF	TGTGCCAGCTCACAGGACAGAAATCAGCCCCAGCATTTT
TRBV6-6	TRBJ1-1	12	NA	NA	CASSYDGTEAFF	TGTGCCAGCAGTTACGATGGCACTGAAGCTTTCTTT
TRBV25-1	TRBJ1-5	18	NA	NA	CASSEYGAYYKENQPQHF	TGTGCCAGCAGTGAATATGGGGCCTATTATAAGGAGAATCAGCCCCAGCATTTT
TRBV10-1	TRBJ2-5	13	TRBD2	NA	CASSELAGETQYF	TGCGCCAGCAGTGAGTTAGCGGGAGAGACCCAGTACTTC
TRBV7-8	TRBJ1-3	14	NA	NA	CASSQTSSGNTIYF	TGTGCCAGCAGCCAGACAAGCTCTGGAAACACCATATATTTT
TRBV27	TRBJ1-1	13	NA	NA	CASSPTVNTEAFF	TGTGCCAGCAGTCCGACAGTCAACACTGAAGCTTTCTTT
TRBV10-3	TRBJ2-3	17	TRBD2	NA	CAISARLAGGPEDTQYF	TGTGCCATCAGTGCCAGACTAGCGGGAGGGCCAGAGGATACGCAGTATTTT
TRBV7-2	TRBJ1-1	16	TRBD1	once	CASSLAPTGGKTEAFF	TGTGCCAGCAGCTTAGCGCCGACAGGGGGAAAAACTGAAGCTTTCTTT
TRBV15	TRBJ1-2	16	TRBD1	NA	CATSRGQGTGDYGYTF	TGTGCCACCAGCAGAGGGCAGGGGACAGGGGACTATGGCTACACCTTC
TRBV6-6	TRBJ2-1	14	NA	NA	CASQQPQQQTEQFF	TGTGCCAGCCAGCAGCCCCAACAGCAGACTGAGCAGTTCTTC
TRBV7-9	TRBJ1-5	13	NA	NA	CASSQSWAQPQHF	TGTGCCAGCAGCCAAAGTTGGGCTCAGCCCCAGCATTTT
TRBV6-1	TRBJ2-7	11	NA	few	CASSEGYEQYF	TGTGCCAGCAGTGAGGGCTACGAGCAGTACTTC
TRBV18	TRBJ2-3	13	NA	NA	CASSPVGTDTQYF	TGTGCCAGCTCACCCGTCGGCACAGATACGCAGTATTTT
TRBV5-4	TRBJ1-1	14	NA	NA	CASSSVGANTEAFF	TGTGCCAGCAGTTCTGTCGGAGCGAACACTGAAGCTTTCTTT
TRBV30	TRBJ1-5	13	NA	NA	CAWSMNSNQPQHF	TGTGCCTGGAGCATGAATAGCAATCAGCCCCAGCATTTT
TRBV28	TRBJ2-3	15	NA	few	CASISPGTPTDTQYF	TGTGCCAGCATCTCCCCCGGGACTCCCACAGATACGCAGTATTTT